The clone carrying this T cell receptor (beta chain) was found many times. Researchers amplified the TCR beta CDR3 regions from RNA transcripts. The TCR CDR3 was amplified in a first-round RT-PCR using the HTBI primer set. Via MiXCR, TCRdb re-called the multiplex PCR reads, giving one row per CDR3 protein. Of about 560,000 distinct CDR3 sequences in the sample, around 16% were seen once. This sample was taken from a study of T cells in Graves' hyperthyroidism and ophthalmopathy. There are 17 residues in the CDR3. After removal of 1 base from V and 4 bases from J, the junction contained 11 bases not matched to a gene. Per the germline V gene, CDR1 is SGHAT and CDR2 is FQNNGV.

Sample: blood. The sequence came from a woman in her twenties or thirties with Graves' hyperthyroidism. The genes are TRBV11-2 and TRBJ2-5; 8 positions match TRBD2. The CDR3 sequence: CASSLGLSGSTGETQYF. DNA of the CDR3: TGTGCCAGCAGCTTAGGTCTCAGCGGGAGTACGGGAGAGACCCAGTACTTC.